Listed here are 9 T cell receptor beta chains from one sample, sequenced in a study of Ad26.COV2.S vaccination and SARS-CoV-2 variants. Treatment of the sample: approximately 18 received Ad26.COV2.S at low or high dose, single or two shots; about 5 received placebo; per-sample allocation not given. Sampling occurred on day 63 after the first vaccine or placebo injection. The repertoire was sequenced with immunoSEQ multiplex PCR; TCRdb's copy has only in-frame clones and lacks some. Of about 390,000 clones in the sample, more than 85% were seen once. The sample here was peripheral blood, taken in a trial of Ad26.COV2.S vaccine versus placebo. The source is a person between 18 and 65 years old who received the Ad26.COV2.S COVID-19 vaccine or a placebo.

This chain joins TRBV4-1 and TRBJ1-3, with D possibly matching TRBD1 (6 bases). This CDR3 has 15 amino acids. Germline V gene data show CDR1 as MGHRA and CDR2 as YSYEKL. Trimming pared 3 bases from V and 2 bases from J, leaving 11 bases between. The CDR3 DNA reads TGCGCCAGCAGCCAGCTCACAGGGACTGGAAACACCATATATTTT. This gives the protein CASSQLTGTGNTIYF.

The genes are TRBV6-5 and TRBJ2-7; D possibly corresponds to TRBD1 (6 bases). This CDR3 has 13 amino acids. Germline CDR1 is MNHEY and CDR2 is SVGAGI. Trimming removed 8 bases at V and 9 bases at J, with 20 bases between. Here the CDR3 reads CASRVSGVLGQYF. CDR3 coding DNA: TGTGCCAGCCGAGTATCAGGGGTCTTAGGGCAGTACTTC.

This chain links TRBV5-1 with TRBJ2-5; either TRBD1 or TRBD2 may fit D (5 bases each). V was clipped by 5 bases and J by 5 bases, with 16 bases between them. CDR1 and CDR2 (germline): SGHRS, YFSETQ. This CDR3 comprises 14 residues. The CDR3 reads CASSGGGVSETQYF. The DNA for the CDR3 is TGCGCCAGCAGTGGGGGTGGGGTTTCCGAGACCCAGTACTTC.

This rearrangement joins TRBV28 to TRBJ2-5; D not certain. The CDR3 extends over 13 amino acids. V lost 4 bases, J lost 5 bases, and 11 bases lay in between. The V gene's germline CDR1 is MDHEN and CDR2 SYDVKM. As DNA, the CDR3 is TGTGCCAGCAGTTCGGAAGAAAGGGAGACCCAGTACTTC. This translates into CASSSEERETQYF.

This clone has only one observation. The chain joins TRBV14 to TRBJ1-3; TRBD1 might be the D (5 bases). V gave up 2 bases and J gave up 7 bases, with 18 bases separating them. The CDR3 length is 16 residues. From germline, CDR1 is SGHDN and CDR2 FVKESK. CDR3 sequence (DNA): TGTGCCAGCAGCCAAAGGGGCCGTGGCGGGGAGAACACCATATATTTT. Translating it yields CASSQRGRGGENTIYF.

This clone was recorded once. V is TRBV7-6 and J is TRBJ1-6, with TRBD1 as a possible D gene (6 bases). From germline, CDR1 is SGHVS and CDR2 FNYEAQ. This CDR3 has 14 residues. Trimming removed 3 bases at V and 10 bases at J, with 13 bases between. The CDR3 loop is CASSFSGTRSPLHF. The CDR3 DNA is TGTGCCAGCAGCTTTTCCGGGACACGGTCACCCCTCCACTTT. Full variable domain (outside the CDR3, taken from reference TRBV7-6 and TRBJ1-6): GAGVSQSPRYKVTKRGQDVALRCDPISGHVSLYWYRQALGQGPEFLTYFNYEAQQDKSGLPNDRFSAERPEGSISTLTIQRTEQRDSAMYRCASSFSGTRSPLHFGNGTRLTVT.

This sequence joins TRBV2 and TRBJ2-7; 8 bases line up with TRBD2. The CDR3 covers 13 residues. Unmatched junction bases numbered 7, after V lost 7 bases and J lost 5 bases. Germline V gives CDR1 SNHLY, CDR2 FYNNEI. The CDR3, as DNA: TGTGCCAGCACCCGGCGGGGGGCCCACGAGCAGTACTTC. Protein product: CASTRRGAHEQYF.

This chain joins TRBV5-1 and TRBJ2-3; 11 positions agree with TRBD1. The CDR3 has 12 residues. Germline V CDR1 and CDR2: SGHRS, YFSETQ. The V gene end was trimmed by 2 bases and the J gene end by 15 bases; junction bases not matched to a gene: 5. CDR3 region: CASSLGQGAIYF. The DNA for the CDR3 is TGCGCCAGCAGCTTAGGACAGGGGGCAATATATTTT.

The CDR3 is CASSQEARGAHYTF. In DNA, the CDR3 is TGTGCCAGCAGCCAAGAGGCTAGGGGGGCTCATTACACCTTC. The rearrangement joins TRBV3-1 (or the pseudogene TRBV3-2) to TRBJ1-2, with a weak D call TRBD1 (6 bases). Germline V gene data show CDR1 as LGHDT and CDR2 as YNNKEL (reference sequence). The CDR3 spans 14 residues. Trimming shortened V by 0 bases and J by 11 bases, and 16 bases separated the two germline ends.